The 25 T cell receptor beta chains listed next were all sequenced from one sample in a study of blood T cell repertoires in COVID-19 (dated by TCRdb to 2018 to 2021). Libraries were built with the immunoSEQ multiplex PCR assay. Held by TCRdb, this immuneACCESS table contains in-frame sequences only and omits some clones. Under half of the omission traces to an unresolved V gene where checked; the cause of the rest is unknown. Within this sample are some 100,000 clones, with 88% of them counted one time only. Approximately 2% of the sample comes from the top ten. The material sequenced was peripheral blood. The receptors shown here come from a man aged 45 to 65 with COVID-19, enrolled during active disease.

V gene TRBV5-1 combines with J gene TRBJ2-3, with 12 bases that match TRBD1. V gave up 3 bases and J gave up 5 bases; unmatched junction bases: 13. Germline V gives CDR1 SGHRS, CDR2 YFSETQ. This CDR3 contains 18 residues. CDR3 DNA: TGCGCCAGCAGCTACCGGACCGGGACAGGGGGCTGGGTAGATACGCAGTATTTT. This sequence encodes CASSYRTGTGGWVDTQYF.

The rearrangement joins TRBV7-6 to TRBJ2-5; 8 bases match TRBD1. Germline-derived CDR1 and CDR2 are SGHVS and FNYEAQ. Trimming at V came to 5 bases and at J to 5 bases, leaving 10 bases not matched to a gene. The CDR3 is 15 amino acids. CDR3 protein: CASSKGTGVRETQYF. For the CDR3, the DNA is TGTGCCAGCAGCAAGGGGACAGGAGTGAGGGAGACCCAGTACTTC.

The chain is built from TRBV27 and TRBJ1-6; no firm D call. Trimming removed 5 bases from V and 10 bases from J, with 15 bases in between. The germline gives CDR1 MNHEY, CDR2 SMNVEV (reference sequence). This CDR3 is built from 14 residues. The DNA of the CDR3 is TGTGCCAGCAGTAACCGGCCCCAGGCATCACCCCTCCACTTT. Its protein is CASSNRPQASPLHF.

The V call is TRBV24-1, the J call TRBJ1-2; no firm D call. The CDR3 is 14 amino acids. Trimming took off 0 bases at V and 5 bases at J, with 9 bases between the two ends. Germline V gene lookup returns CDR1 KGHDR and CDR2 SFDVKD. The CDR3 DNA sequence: TGTGCCACCAGTGATTTGTTTCACAAGTATGGCTACACCTTC. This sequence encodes CATSDLFHKYGYTF.

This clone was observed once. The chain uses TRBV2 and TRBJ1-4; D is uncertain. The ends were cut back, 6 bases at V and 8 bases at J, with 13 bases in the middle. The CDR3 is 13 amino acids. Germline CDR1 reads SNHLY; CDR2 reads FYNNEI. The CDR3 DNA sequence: TGTGCCAGCAGGATCCGTGGGAGGGAAAAACTGTTTTTT. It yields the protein CASRIRGREKLFF.

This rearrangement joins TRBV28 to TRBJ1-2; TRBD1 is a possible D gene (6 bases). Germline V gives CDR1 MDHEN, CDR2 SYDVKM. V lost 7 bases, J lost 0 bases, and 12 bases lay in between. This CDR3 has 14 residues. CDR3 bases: TGTGCCAGCATCGAGGGGGAAGCTAACTATGGCTACACCTTC. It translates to CASIEGEANYGYTF.

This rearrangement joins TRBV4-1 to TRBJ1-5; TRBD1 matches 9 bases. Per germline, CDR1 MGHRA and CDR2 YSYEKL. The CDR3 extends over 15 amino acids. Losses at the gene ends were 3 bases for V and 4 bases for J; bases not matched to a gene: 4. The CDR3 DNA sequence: TGCGCCAGCAGCCAGGCAGACAGGGGGAATCAGCCCCAGCATTTT. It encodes CASSQADRGNQPQHF.

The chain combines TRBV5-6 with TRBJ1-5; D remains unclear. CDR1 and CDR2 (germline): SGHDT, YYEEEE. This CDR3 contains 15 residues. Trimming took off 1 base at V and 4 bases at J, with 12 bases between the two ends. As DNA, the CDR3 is TGTGCCAGCAGCTTGTTCGGCGGTGCGAATCAGCCCCAGCATTTT. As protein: CASSLFGGANQPQHF.

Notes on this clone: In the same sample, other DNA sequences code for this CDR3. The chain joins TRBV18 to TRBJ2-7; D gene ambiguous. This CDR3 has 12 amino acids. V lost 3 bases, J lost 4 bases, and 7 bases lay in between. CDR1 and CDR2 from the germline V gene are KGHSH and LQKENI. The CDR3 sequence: CASSPPGYEQYF. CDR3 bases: TGTGCCAGCTCACCTCCGGGTTACGAGCAGTACTTC. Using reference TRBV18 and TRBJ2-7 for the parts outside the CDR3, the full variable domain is NAGVMQNPRHLVRRRGQEARLRCSPMKGHSHVYWYRQLPEEGLKFMVYLQKENIIDESGMPKERFSAEFPKEGPSILRIQQVVRGDSAAYFCASSPPGYEQYFGPGTRLTVT.

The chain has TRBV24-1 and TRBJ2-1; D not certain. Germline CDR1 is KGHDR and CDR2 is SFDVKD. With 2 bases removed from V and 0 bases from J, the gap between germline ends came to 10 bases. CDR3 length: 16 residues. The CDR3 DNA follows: TGTGCCACCAGTGATTCCACTCCGAGCTCCTACAATGAGCAGTTCTTC. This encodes CATSDSTPSSYNEQFF.

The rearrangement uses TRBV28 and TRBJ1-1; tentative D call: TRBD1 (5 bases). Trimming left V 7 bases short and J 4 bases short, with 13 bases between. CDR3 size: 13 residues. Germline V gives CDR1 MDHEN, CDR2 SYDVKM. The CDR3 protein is CASKRRTFTEAFF. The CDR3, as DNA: TGTGCCAGCAAAAGACGGACATTCACTGAAGCTTTCTTT.

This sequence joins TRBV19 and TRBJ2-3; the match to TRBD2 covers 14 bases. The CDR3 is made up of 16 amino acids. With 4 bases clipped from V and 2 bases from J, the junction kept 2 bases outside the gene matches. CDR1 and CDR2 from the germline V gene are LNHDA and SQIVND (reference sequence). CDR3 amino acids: CASSRLAGGFTDTQYF. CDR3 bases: TGTGCCAGTAGTAGACTAGCGGGGGGGTTCACAGATACGCAGTATTTT. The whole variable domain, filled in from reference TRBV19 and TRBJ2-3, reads DGGITQSPKYLFRKEGQNVTLSCEQNLNHDAMYWYRQDPGQGLRLIYYSQIVNDFQKGDIAEGYSVSREKKESFPLTVTSAQKNPTAFYLCASSRLAGGFTDTQYFGPGTRLTVL.

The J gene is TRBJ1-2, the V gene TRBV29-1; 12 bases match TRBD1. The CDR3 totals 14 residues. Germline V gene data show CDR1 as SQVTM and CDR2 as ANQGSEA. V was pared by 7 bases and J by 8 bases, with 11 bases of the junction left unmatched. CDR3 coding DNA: TGCAGCGCCCTCACCGGGACAGGGGGCAAAGGCTACACCTTC. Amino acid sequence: CSALTGTGGKGYTF.

The CDR3 region is CASSGERQGYNYGYTF. In DNA, the CDR3 is TGTGCCAGCAGCGGAGAGCGACAGGGCTATAACTATGGCTACACCTTC. The chain uses TRBV5-4 and TRBJ1-2; 7 nucleotides align to TRBD1. V was clipped by 4 bases and J by 1 base; unmatched bases: 10. CDR1 SGHNT and CDR2 YYREEE come from the germline V gene (reference sequence). CDR3 length equals 16 residues.

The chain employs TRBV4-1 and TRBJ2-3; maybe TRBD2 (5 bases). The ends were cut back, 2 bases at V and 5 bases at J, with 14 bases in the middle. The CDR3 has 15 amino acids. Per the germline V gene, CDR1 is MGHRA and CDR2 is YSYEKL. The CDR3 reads CASSQTGSPGDTQYF. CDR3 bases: TGCGCCAGCAGCCAAACGGGGTCCCCCGGAGATACGCAGTATTTT.

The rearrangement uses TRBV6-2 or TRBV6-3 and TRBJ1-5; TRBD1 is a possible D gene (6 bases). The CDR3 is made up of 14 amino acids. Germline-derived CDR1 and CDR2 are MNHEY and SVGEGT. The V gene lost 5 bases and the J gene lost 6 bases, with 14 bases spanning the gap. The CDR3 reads CASSDSRGTQPQHF. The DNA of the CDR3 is TGTGCCAGCAGTGACAGTAGGGGGACTCAGCCCCAGCATTTT.

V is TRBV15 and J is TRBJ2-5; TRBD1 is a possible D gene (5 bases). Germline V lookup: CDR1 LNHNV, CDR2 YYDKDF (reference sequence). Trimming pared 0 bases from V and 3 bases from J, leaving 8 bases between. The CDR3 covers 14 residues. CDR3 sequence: CATSRDHRKETQYF. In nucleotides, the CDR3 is TGTGCCACCAGCAGAGATCACAGGAAAGAGACCCAGTACTTC.

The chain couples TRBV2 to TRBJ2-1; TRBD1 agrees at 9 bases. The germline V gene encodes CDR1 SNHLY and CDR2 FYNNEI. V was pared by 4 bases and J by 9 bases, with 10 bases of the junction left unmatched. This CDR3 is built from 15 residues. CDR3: CASSGTGGVGGEQFF. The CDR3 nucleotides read TGTGCCAGCAGTGGCACAGGGGGCGTGGGAGGTGAGCAGTTCTTC.

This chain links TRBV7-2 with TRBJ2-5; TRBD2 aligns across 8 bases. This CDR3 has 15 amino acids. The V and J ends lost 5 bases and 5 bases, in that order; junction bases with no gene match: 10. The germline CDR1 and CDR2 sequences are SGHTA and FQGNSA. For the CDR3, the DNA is TGTGCCAGCAGCGTCGGGGGGGCCATAAGGGAGACCCAGTACTTC. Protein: CASSVGGAIRETQYF.

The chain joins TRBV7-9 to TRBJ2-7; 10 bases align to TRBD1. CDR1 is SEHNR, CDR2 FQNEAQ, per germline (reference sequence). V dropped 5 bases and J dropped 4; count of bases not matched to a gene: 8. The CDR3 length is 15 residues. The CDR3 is CASSAGTGVRYEQYF. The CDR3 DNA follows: TGTGCCAGCAGCGCCGGGACAGGGGTCAGGTACGAGCAGTACTTC.

The CDR3 spells CATSRDGSSDTQYF. The CDR3 DNA is TGTGCCACCAGCAGAGATGGCAGTTCAGATACGCAGTATTTT. This sequence joins TRBV15 and TRBJ2-3; D call uncertain. Germline V gene sequence: CDR1 LNHNV, CDR2 YYDKDF (reference sequence). The CDR3 loop spans 14 amino acids. Trimming cost V 0 bases and J 4 bases, with 8 bases left between them. The variable domain in full, completed from reference TRBV15 and TRBJ2-3, reads DAMVIQNPRYQVTQFGKPVTLSCSQTLNHNVMYWYQQKSSQAPKLLFHYYDKDFNNEADTPDNFQSRRPNTSFCFLDIRSPGLGDTAMYLCATSRDGSSDTQYFGPGTRLTVL.

Written as DNA, the CDR3 is TGTGCCATCAGTACAGGGGGCTCTGGAAACACCATATATTTT. It codes for CAISTGGSGNTIYF. This sequence joins TRBV10-3 and TRBJ1-3, with 8 bases aligning to TRBD1. Trimming took 5 bases from V and 0 from J; bases not matched to a gene: 0. Germline V lookup: CDR1 ENHRY, CDR2 SYGVKD. The CDR3 covers 14 residues.

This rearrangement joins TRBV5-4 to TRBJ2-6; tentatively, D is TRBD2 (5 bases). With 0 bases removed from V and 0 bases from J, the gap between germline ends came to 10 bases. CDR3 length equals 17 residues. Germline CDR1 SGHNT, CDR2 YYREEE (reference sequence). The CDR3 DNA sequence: TGTGCCAGCAGCTTGGGGTTCGGGGTCTCTGGGGCCAACGTCCTGACTTTC. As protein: CASSLGFGVSGANVLTF.

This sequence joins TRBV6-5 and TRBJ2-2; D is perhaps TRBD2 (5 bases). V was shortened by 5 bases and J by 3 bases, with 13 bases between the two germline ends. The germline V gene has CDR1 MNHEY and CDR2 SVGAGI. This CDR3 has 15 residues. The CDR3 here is CASSPREGYTGELFF. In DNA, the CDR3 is TGTGCCAGCAGTCCGAGGGAAGGTTACACCGGGGAGCTGTTTTTT.

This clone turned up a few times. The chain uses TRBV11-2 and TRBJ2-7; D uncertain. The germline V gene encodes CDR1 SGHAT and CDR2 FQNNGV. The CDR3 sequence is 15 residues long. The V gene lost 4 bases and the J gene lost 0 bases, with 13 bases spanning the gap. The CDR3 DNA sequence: TGTGCCAGCAGCTCCCTCCGCCGGGTCTCCTACGAGCAGTACTTC. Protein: CASSSLRRVSYEQYF. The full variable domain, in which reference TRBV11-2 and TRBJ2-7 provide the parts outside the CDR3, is EAGVAQSPRYKIIEKRQSVAFWCNPISGHATLYWYQQILGQGPKLLIQFQNNGVVDDSQLPKDRFSAERLKGVDSTLKIQPAKLEDSAVYLCASSSLRRVSYEQYFGPGTRLTVT.